This T cell receptor (beta chain) appears in the sequencing data of a study of T cell responses to AZD1222 COVID-19 vaccine. Findings of the study overall: Recipients of AZD1222 seropositive at baseline numbered only 6 or 7. Spike-specific TCR breadth and depth went up after people got two AZD1222 doses. Females made up more of the donors, who were largely white British, and clonal diversity may have come out too low.

Of note for this clone: What it binds is unknown.

V lost 0 bases to trimming and J lost 6 bases, with 15 bases between them. Germline V lookup: CDR1 SGHRS, CDR2 YFSETQ. The CDR3 spans 16 residues. Recipients boosted at about 4 weeks or about 12 weeks are pooled. Assay: immunoSEQ multiplex PCR; the TCRdb copy retains only in-frame clones and omits some. The sample lists tens of thousands of clones; approximately 88% were seen once. The sample in question was peripheral blood, obtained 28 days after the second AZD1222 dose. This chain joins TRBV5-1 and TRBJ2-2, with D perhaps being TRBD1 or TRBD2 (6 bases each). The receptor was derived from an adult who received the AZD1222 COVID-19 vaccine. As DNA, the CDR3 is TGCGCCAGCAGCTTGGAAAGGGGGGTTTTAGCCGGGGAGCTGTTTTTT. It is translated as CASSLERGVLAGELFF.